Sequencing of this TCR beta chain was carried out in a study of CD8+ T cells in alopecia areata. Isolation of CD4+ and CD8+ T cells from PBMCs was achieved by sorting. On this clone itself: The antigen is undetermined.

Study-level results: Scalp data also include sequences from resident alphabeta T cells of normal skin. Higher clonality and more expanded CD8+ clones appeared in lesional than normal scalp. The study found TCR sharing across patients less clear than in mice, possibly for HLA reasons.

Extraction and reverse transcription of RNA yielded cDNA as the sequencing template. The data were produced by immunoSEQ multiplex PCR, yet TCRdb's version contains in-frame clones alone and is incomplete. The profile shows roughly 100,000 clones, 55% of them singletons. V shed 6 bases and J shed 4 bases, with 4 bases lying between them. The CDR3 spans 10 residues. The sequence was collected from a human donor in good health. The genes are TRBV23-1 and TRBJ2-7; D call uncertain. TRBV23-1 carries the ORF label, with uncertain function. Sequencing input: CD4+ T cells sorted from blood. CDR3 bases: TGCGCCAGCAGCCCTTACGAGCAGTACTTC. This gives the protein CASSPYEQYF.